This T cell receptor beta chain was sequenced during a study of cytomegalovirus exposure and HLA in healthy donors. Study-level findings and limits: In vitro, three CMV-associated chains proved specific for CMV antigens. The majority of TCR sequences were rare, yet some public TCRs appeared in many donors.

Turning to this clone: Its antigen remains unidentified.

Using immunoSEQ multiplex PCR, the repertoire was profiled, and TCRdb retains in-frame clones only, with some absent. Of over 100,000 clones detected, about 88% appear once; the ten largest clones hold more than 1%. Trimming took off 1 base at V and 7 bases at J, with 17 bases between the two ends. The germline V gene encodes CDR1 PRHDT and CDR2 FYEKMQ (reference sequence). This CDR3 spans 16 amino acids. Sequenced input: PBMCs. The rearrangement uses TRBV13 and TRBJ1-3; the D is unclear. The receptor was derived from a woman between 18 and 29 years old in good health and CMV-seronegative. The CDR3 nucleotides read TGTGCCAGCAGCTTAGCCCCGAGAAGTTTCGGGAACACCATATATTTT. Amino acid sequence: CASSLAPRSFGNTIYF.